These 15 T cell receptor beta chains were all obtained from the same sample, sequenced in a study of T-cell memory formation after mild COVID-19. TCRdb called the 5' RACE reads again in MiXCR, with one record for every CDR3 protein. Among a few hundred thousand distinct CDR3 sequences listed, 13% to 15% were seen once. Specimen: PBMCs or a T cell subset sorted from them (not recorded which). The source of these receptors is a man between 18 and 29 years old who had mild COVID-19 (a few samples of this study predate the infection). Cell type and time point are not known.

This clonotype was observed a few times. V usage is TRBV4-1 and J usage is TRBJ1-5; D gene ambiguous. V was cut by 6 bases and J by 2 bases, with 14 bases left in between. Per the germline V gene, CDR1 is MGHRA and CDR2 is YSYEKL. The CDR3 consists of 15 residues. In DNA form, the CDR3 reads TGCGCCAGCAGGGAGATCGGGAGACGCAATCAGCCCCAGCATTTT. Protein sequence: CASREIGRRNQPQHF.

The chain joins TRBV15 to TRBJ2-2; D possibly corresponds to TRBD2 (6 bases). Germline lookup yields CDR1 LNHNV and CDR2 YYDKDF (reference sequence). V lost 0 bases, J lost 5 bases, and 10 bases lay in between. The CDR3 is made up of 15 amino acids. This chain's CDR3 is CATSREAGRTGELFF. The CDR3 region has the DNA TGTGCCACCAGCAGAGAGGCGGGAAGGACCGGGGAGCTGTTTTTT.

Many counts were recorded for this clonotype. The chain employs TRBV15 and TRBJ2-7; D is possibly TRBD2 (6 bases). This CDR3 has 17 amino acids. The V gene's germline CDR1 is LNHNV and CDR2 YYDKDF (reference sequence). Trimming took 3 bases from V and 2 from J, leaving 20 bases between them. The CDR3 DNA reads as TGTGCCACCAGCAGGTATTTTCAGCGGGCCCTTGCCTACGAGCAGTACTTC. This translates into CATSRYFQRALAYEQYF.

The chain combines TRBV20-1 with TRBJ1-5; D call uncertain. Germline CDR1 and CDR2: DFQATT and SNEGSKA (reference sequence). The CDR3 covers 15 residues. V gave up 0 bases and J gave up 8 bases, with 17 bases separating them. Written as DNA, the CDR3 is TGCAGTGCTAGAGATAGGAGAAAGGGTACTGAGCCCCAGCATTTT. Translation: CSARDRRKGTEPQHF.

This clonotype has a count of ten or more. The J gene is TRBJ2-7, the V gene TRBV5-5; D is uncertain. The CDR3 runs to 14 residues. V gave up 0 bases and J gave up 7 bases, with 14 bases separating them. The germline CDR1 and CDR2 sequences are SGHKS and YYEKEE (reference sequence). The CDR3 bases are TGTGCCAGCAGCTTGGAACCAAGTTCGAAAGAGCAGTACGTC. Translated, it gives CASSLEPSSKEQYV.

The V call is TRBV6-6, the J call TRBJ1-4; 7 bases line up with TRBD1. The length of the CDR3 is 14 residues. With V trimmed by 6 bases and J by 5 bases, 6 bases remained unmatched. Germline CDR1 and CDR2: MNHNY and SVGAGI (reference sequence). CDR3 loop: CASSRQGQNEKLFF. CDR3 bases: TGTGCCAGCAGCCGACAGGGTCAAAATGAAAAACTGTTTTTT.

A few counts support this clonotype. The CDR3 loop is CASSHRQRNYGYTF. Here the CDR3 DNA reads TGTGCCAGCAGCCATAGACAGAGGAACTATGGCTACACCTTC. The chain recombines TRBV21-1 with TRBJ1-2. TRBV21-1 corresponds to a pseudogene. This CDR3 has 14 amino acids.

Here the CDR3 reads CASSEQGFTGELFF. The CDR3 DNA reads as TGCGCCAGCAGTGAACAGGGATTTACCGGGGAGCTGTTTTTT. The chain recombines TRBV10-2 with TRBJ2-2; D perhaps matches TRBD1 (6 bases). This CDR3 region has 14 residues. Germline CDR1 WSHSY, CDR2 SAAADI. V lost 3 bases and J 5 bases, leaving 10 bases between the germline ends.

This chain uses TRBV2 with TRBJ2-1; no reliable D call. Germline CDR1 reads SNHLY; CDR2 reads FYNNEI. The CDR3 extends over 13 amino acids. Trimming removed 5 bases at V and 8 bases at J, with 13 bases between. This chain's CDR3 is CASSPENGDEQFF. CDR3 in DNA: TGTGCCAGCAGTCCAGAGAATGGTGATGAGCAGTTCTTC.

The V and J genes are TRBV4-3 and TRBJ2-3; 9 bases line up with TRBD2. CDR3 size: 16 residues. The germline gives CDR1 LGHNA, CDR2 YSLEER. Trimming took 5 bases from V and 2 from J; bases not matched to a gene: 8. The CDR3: CASSILLAGPTDTQYF. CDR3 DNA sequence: TGCGCCAGCAGCATACTGCTAGCGGGGCCCACAGATACGCAGTATTTT.

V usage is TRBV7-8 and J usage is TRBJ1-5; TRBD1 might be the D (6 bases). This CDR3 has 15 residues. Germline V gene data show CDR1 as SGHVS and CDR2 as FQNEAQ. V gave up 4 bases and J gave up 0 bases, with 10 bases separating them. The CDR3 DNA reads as TGTGCCAGCAGCTCCGGGACATATAGCAATCAGCCCCAGCATTTT. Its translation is CASSSGTYSNQPQHF.

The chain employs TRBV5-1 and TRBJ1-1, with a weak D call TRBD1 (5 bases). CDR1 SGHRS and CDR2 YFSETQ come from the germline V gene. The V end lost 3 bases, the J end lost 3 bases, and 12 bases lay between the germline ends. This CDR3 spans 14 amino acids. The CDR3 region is CASSSGTGHTEAFF. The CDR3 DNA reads TGCGCCAGCAGCTCAGGGACGGGGCACACTGAAGCTTTCTTT.

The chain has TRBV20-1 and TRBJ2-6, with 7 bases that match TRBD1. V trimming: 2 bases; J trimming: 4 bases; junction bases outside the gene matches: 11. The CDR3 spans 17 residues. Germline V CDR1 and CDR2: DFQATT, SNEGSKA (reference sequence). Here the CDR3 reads CSARPTGNPRGANVLTF. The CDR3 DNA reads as TGCAGTGCTAGACCGACAGGGAACCCCAGGGGGGCCAACGTCCTGACTTTC.

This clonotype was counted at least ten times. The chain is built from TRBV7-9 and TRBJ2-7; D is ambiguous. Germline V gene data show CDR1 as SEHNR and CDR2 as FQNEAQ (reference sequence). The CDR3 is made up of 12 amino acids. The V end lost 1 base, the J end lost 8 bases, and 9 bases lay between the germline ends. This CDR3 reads CASSLGRYKQYV. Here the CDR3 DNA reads TGTGCCAGCAGCTTAGGGCGTTATAAGCAGTACGTC.

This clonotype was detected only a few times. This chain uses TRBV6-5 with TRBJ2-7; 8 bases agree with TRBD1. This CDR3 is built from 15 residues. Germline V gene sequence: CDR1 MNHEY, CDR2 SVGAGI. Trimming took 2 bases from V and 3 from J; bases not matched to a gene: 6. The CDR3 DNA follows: TGTGCCAGCAGTTACAGCACAGGGGGGTTCTACGAGCAGTACTTC. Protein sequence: CASSYSTGGFYEQYF.